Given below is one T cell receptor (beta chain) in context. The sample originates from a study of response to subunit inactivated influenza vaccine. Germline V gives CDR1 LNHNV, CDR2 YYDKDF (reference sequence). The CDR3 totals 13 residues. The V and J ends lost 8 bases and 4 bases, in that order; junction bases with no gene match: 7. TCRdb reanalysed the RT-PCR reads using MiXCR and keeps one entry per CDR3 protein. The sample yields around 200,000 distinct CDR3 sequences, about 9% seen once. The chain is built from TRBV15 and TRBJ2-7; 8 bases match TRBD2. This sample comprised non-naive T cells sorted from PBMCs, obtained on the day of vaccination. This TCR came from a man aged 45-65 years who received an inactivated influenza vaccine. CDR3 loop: CATRRAGGYEQYF. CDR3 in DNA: TGTGCCACCCGGAGGGCGGGAGGATACGAGCAGTACTTC.